This T cell receptor beta chain appears in the sequencing data of a study of beta chain features in type 1 diabetes. Trimming took off 0 bases at V and 0 bases at J, with 15 bases between the two ends. This CDR3 has 17 amino acids. The V gene's germline CDR1 is GTSNPN and CDR2 SVGIG (reference sequence). Only a few counts were recorded for this clone. Its specificity is not known. Since all of the isolated RNA was reverse transcribed, expressed TCRB transcripts were what got sequenced. Sequencing was performed with immunoSEQ multiplex PCR; in TCRdb, only in-frame clones are kept and a portion is missing. Here the sample spans 550,000 to 850,000 clones, roughly 13% being singletons. Study-wide points: cDNA-based sequencing might over-represent cells highly expressing TCR. The study found moderately but significantly shorter TCRB CDR3s in all four CD4+ subsets of Type 1 diabetes patients.

The source is a man aged 18 to 30 with type 1 diabetes. Specimen: naive CD4+ T cells from blood. This sequence joins TRBV30 and TRBJ1-3, with D possibly being TRBD1 (6 bases). The CDR3 here is CAWSVGGGPNSGNTIYF. The CDR3 DNA follows: TGTGCCTGGAGTGTAGGGGGAGGACCGAACTCTGGAAACACCATATATTTT.